Each of the 27 T cell receptor beta chains below was sequenced from the same sample in a study of T cells after posttransplantation cyclophosphamide. Profiled with immunoSEQ multiplex PCR; TCRdb holds only in-frame clones, not every one. The sample includes 15,000 to 20,000 clones, roughly 90% of them seen just once. Busulfan-fludarabine conditioning, marrow transplant, and cyclophosphamide on days +3 and +4 were administered. The input for sequencing was PBMCs, taken after allogeneic stem cell transplant with posttransplant cyclophosphamide. These receptors were obtained from a female patient aged 40 to 50 who received an allogeneic stem cell transplant from a related donor, was CMV-positive, and had no GVHD. These T cells may partly come from the graft donor.

V usage is TRBV5-4 and J usage is TRBJ1-3, with D unresolved. The germline gives CDR1 SGHNT, CDR2 YYREEE (reference sequence). This CDR3 contains 14 residues. Deletions cut 1 base from V and 4 bases from J, with 9 bases between. CDR3 amino acids: CASSLTGPGNTIYF. CDR3 nucleotide sequence: TGTGCCAGCAGCTTGACGGGTCCCGGAAACACCATATATTTT.

Only one count was recorded for this clone. The chain combines TRBV5-6 with TRBJ2-2; TRBD1 might be the D (6 bases). The V gene lost 4 bases and the J gene lost 1 base, with 14 bases spanning the gap. The CDR3 covers 16 residues. Germline V gene lookup returns CDR1 SGHDT and CDR2 YYEEEE. In nucleotides, the CDR3 is TGTGCCAGCAGCCTCCTTAACAGGGAGAACACCGGGGAGCTGTTTTTT. Translated, it gives CASSLLNRENTGELFF.

The rearrangement uses TRBV5-1 and TRBJ2-5; D is perhaps TRBD2 (6 bases). Trimming removed 0 bases from V and 5 bases from J, with 8 bases in between. The germline V gene has CDR1 SGHRS and CDR2 YFSETQ. The CDR3 totals 13 residues. The CDR3 sequence: CASSLVEGETQYF. The DNA of the CDR3 is TGCGCCAGCAGCTTGGTGGAGGGGGAGACCCAGTACTTC.

The rearrangement joins TRBV19 to TRBJ2-7; perhaps TRBD2 as D (6 bases). Trimming left V 5 bases short and J 4 bases short, with 15 bases between. CDR1 and CDR2 from the germline V gene are LNHDA and SQIVND (reference sequence). The CDR3 runs to 14 residues. CDR3 amino acids: CASSPTYGTYEQYF. The CDR3 region has the DNA TGTGCCAGTAGTCCTACCTACGGGACTTACGAGCAGTACTTC.

On this clone: The junction departs from germline at one end; a sequencing error may be responsible. The chain uses TRBV19 and TRBJ2-7; TRBD2 matches at 7 bases. Germline V CDR1 and CDR2: LNHDA, SQIVND (reference sequence). The CDR3 covers 15 residues. This CDR3 reads CASSGGDGTLYGQYF. As DNA, the CDR3 is TGTGCCAGTAGTGGGGGGGACGGAACGCTCTACGGGCAGTACTTC.

The chain carries TRBV6-5 and TRBJ1-5, with 11 bases identical to TRBD1. The V segment lost 4 bases and the J segment 6 bases; nucleotides outside the gene matches: 2. The CDR3 contains 14 residues. Germline assignment: CDR1 MNHEY and CDR2 SVGAGI. CDR3 coding DNA: TGTGCCAGCAGTTCGGACAGGGGGCGTCAGCCCCAGCATTTT. Amino acids: CASSSDRGRQPQHF.

This clone showed up just once. The chain employs TRBV7-2 and TRBJ2-3, with 10 bases matching TRBD2. V shed 2 bases and J 3 bases; nucleotides not matched to a gene: 11. CDR3 size: 18 residues. Germline V lookup: CDR1 SGHTA, CDR2 FQGNSA. CDR3 bases: TGTGCCAGCAGCTTATTCCCTCGAGCGGGAGGGCCTACAGATACGCAGTATTTT. Translated, it gives CASSLFPRAGGPTDTQYF.

This clone appeared once. The chain has TRBV6-5 and TRBJ1-5; D unresolved. This CDR3 region has 13 residues. Germline V lookup: CDR1 MNHEY, CDR2 SVGAGI. V shed 0 bases and J shed 7 bases, with 7 bases lying between them. DNA for the CDR3: TGTGCCAGCAGTTACTCGGGGAGCCAGCCCCAGCATTTT. It codes for CASSYSGSQPQHF.

This chain uses TRBV4-1 with TRBJ1-5; 9 bases are a match to TRBD1. The CDR3 consists of 15 residues. The germline V gene encodes CDR1 MGHRA and CDR2 YSYEKL. The ends lost 3 bases at V and 10 bases at J; junction bases unmatched: 10. CDR3 nucleotide sequence: TGCGCCAGCAGCCAGGAAGACAGGGGGTGGGAACCCCAGCATTTT. This sequence encodes CASSQEDRGWEPQHF.

The chain joins TRBV18 to TRBJ2-1, with 8 bases that match TRBD2. Germline CDR1 and CDR2: KGHSH and LQKENI. V lost 5 bases and J lost 8; bases outside the gene matches: 8. This CDR3 region has 14 residues. As DNA, the CDR3 is TGTGCCAGCTCATATGACGGGAGGGCCTATGAGCAGTTCTTC. This translates into CASSYDGRAYEQFF.

The chain uses TRBV7-9 and TRBJ1-2; TRBD1 aligns across 12 bases. The CDR3 spans 17 residues. The germline V gene encodes CDR1 SEHNR and CDR2 FQNEAQ (reference sequence). The V and J ends lost 7 bases and 5 bases, in that order; junction bases with no gene match: 14. The CDR3 reads CASTPSGTGGALYGYTF. CDR3 DNA sequence: TGTGCCAGCACCCCAAGCGGGACAGGGGGCGCCCTGTATGGCTACACCTTC.

The V call is TRBV27, the J call TRBJ1-5, with D maybe TRBD1 (5 bases). CDR3 length equals 13 residues. Germline CDR1 MNHEY, CDR2 SMNVEV (reference sequence). V was shortened by 5 bases and J by 7 bases, with 12 bases between the two germline ends. The CDR3 DNA follows: TGTGCCAGCAGTGGTGGGGCAGGGCAGCCCCAGCATTTT. This encodes CASSGGAGQPQHF.

V and J are TRBV27 and TRBJ2-7; 7 bases match TRBD1. The CDR3 is 13 amino acids. CDR1 is MNHEY, CDR2 SMNVEV, per germline (reference sequence). V gave up 6 bases and J gave up 0 bases; unmatched junction bases: 2. CDR3 sequence: CASRRQGSYEQYF. CDR3 bases: TGTGCCAGCAGGAGACAGGGCTCCTACGAGCAGTACTTC.

The chain is built from TRBV2 and TRBJ2-1, with 13 bases matching TRBD2. The CDR3 extends over 15 amino acids. Unmatched junction bases numbered 5, after V lost 6 bases and J lost 6 bases. CDR1 SNHLY and CDR2 FYNNEI come from the germline V gene. CDR3 nucleotides: TGTGCCAGCAGGGAACTAGCGGGAGGGGGCAATGAGCAGTTCTTC. This codes for CASRELAGGGNEQFF.

This chain uses TRBV29-1 with TRBJ2-1; 9 positions match TRBD2. Germline V CDR1 and CDR2: SQVTM, ANQGSEA. This CDR3 region has 15 residues. Losses at the gene ends were 4 bases for V and 4 bases for J; bases not matched to a gene: 8. The DNA for the CDR3 is TGCAGCGTTGGGGCTAGCGGGATAAGTTACAATGAGCAGTTCTTC. Protein: CSVGASGISYNEQFF.

The chain joins TRBV7-9 to TRBJ2-1; the match to TRBD2 covers 8 bases. Trimming took 5 bases from V and 4 from J; bases not matched to a gene: 13. The CDR3 is 17 amino acids. The germline V gene encodes CDR1 SEHNR and CDR2 FQNEAQ (reference sequence). CDR3 amino acids: CASSPGTRGPGYNEQFF. CDR3 in DNA: TGTGCCAGCAGCCCCGGGACTAGAGGACCCGGTTACAATGAGCAGTTCTTC.

This clone has a single count. The genes are TRBV7-6 and TRBJ2-1; 11 bases agree with TRBD2. There are 16 residues in the CDR3. CDR1 and CDR2 from the germline V gene are SGHVS and FNYEAQ. Losses at the gene ends were 4 bases for V and 2 bases for J; bases not matched to a gene: 4. The CDR3 loop is CASSSLAGGAYNEQFF. The CDR3 bases are TGTGCCAGCAGCTCCCTAGCGGGAGGCGCCTACAATGAGCAGTTCTTC.

This rearrangement joins TRBV29-1 to TRBJ2-1; D ambiguous. From germline, CDR1 is SQVTM and CDR2 ANQGSEA. The CDR3 length is 8 residues. Deletions cut 8 bases from V and 10 bases from J, with 6 bases between. CDR3 coding DNA: TGCAGCCACGGGGAGCAGTTCTTC. Translation: CSHGEQFF.

This clone was recorded once. J is TRBJ1-2 and V is TRBV10-2; D is possibly TRBD1 (6 bases). This CDR3 has 12 residues. The germline V and J ends were trimmed by 4 bases and 7 bases, with 10 bases remaining between them. CDR1 is WSHSY, CDR2 SAAADI, per germline. CDR3: CASSVGGLGYTF. The CDR3 DNA follows: TGCGCCAGCAGTGTAGGGGGTCTTGGCTACACCTTC.

The rearrangement uses TRBV27 and TRBJ2-7, with D possibly TRBD1 on 5 matching bases. The CDR3 has 13 residues. V shed 3 bases and J shed 0 bases, with 6 bases lying between them. CDR1 MNHEY and CDR2 SMNVEV come from the germline V gene (reference sequence). Written as DNA, the CDR3 is TGTGCCAGCAGTTTTCAGGGCTCCTACGAGCAGTACTTC. This sequence encodes CASSFQGSYEQYF.

The chain links TRBV5-1 to TRBJ2-7; maybe TRBD1 (6 bases). Trimming stripped 4 bases from V and 0 bases from J, with 11 bases between. The germline gives CDR1 SGHRS, CDR2 YFSETQ. The CDR3 is made up of 14 amino acids. The CDR3 sequence: CASSKDRSSYEQYF. DNA for the CDR3: TGCGCCAGCAGCAAAGACAGGAGCTCCTACGAGCAGTACTTC.

V usage is TRBV4-2 and J usage is TRBJ1-2; the match to TRBD1 covers 7 bases. This CDR3 has 15 amino acids. Germline values: CDR1 LGHNA, CDR2 YNFKEQ. Losses at the gene ends were 1 base for V and 4 bases for J; bases not matched to a gene: 6. The CDR3 reads CASSQGDSLRYGYTF. The CDR3, as DNA: TGTGCCAGCAGCCAAGGGGACAGCCTCCGCTATGGCTACACCTTC.

J is TRBJ2-6 and V is TRBV2; TRBD1 is a possible D gene (5 bases). The V end was cut by 4 bases, the J end by 5 bases, with 12 bases between. Germline V gives CDR1 SNHLY, CDR2 FYNNEI. The CDR3 consists of 15 residues. The CDR3 sequence: CASSGRALWANVLTF. CDR3 sequence (DNA): TGTGCCAGCAGTGGCAGGGCTCTCTGGGCCAACGTCCTGACTTTC.

The genes are TRBV6-6 and TRBJ1-5; D remains unclear. Germline CDR1 and CDR2: MNHNY and SVGAGI (reference sequence). This CDR3 has 12 amino acids. Trimming shortened V by 8 bases and J by 4 bases, and 9 bases separated the two germline ends. The CDR3 DNA reads as TGTGCCAGCTCGAGGTCAAATCAGCCCCAGCATTTT. Encoded protein: CASSRSNQPQHF.

The CDR3 coding sequence is TGCAGCGTTCAGGGTAGCGGGAGAGGGTCCTACAATGAGCAGTTCTTC. It translates to CSVQGSGRGSYNEQFF. The chain joins TRBV29-1 to TRBJ2-1; TRBD2 aligns across 9 bases. J lost 1 base, V lost 5 bases, and 9 bases had no gene match. The length of the CDR3 is 16 residues. Germline CDR1 reads SQVTM; CDR2 reads ANQGSEA.

On this clone itself: A read error may account for a junction end that differs from germline. The chain recombines TRBV5-1 with TRBJ1-4; D is possibly TRBD1 (5 bases). The germline gives CDR1 SGHRS, CDR2 YFSETQ. This CDR3 spans 15 amino acids. CDR3: CASSLEGLRNGKLFF. CDR3 nucleotides: TGCGCCAGCAGCTTAGAGGGACTCCGCAATGGAAAACTGTTTTTT.

This chain connects TRBV10-3 to TRBJ2-1; 10 bases map to TRBD1. The V gene's germline CDR1 is ENHRY and CDR2 SYGVKD. The CDR3 consists of 17 residues. Losses at the gene ends were 0 bases for V and 3 bases for J; bases not matched to a gene: 5. CDR3 DNA: TGTGCCATCAGTGAGTCGACGGGACAGGGGTTCTACAATGAGCAGTTCTTC. Protein sequence: CAISESTGQGFYNEQFF.